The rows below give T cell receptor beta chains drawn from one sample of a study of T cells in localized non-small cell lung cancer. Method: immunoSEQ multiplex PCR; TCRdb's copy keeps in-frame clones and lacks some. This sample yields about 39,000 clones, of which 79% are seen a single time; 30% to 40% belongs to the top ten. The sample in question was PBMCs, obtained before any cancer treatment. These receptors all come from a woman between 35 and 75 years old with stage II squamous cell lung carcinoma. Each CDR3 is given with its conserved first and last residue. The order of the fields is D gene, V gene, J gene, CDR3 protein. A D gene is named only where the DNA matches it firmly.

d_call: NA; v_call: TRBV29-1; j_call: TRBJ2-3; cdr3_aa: CSTAKEGQADTQYF
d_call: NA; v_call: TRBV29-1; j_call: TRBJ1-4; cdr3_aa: CSFQTNEKLFF
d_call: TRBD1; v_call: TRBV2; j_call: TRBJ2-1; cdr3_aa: CASSDQGAGDEQFF
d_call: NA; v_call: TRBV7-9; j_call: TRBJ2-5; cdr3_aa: CASSFNGETQYF
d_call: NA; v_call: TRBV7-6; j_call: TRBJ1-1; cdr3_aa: CASSFSSQVVGAEAFF
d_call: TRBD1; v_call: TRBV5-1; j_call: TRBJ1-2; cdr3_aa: CASRPGTGGFGYTF
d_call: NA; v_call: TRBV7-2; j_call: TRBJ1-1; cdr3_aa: CASSFDLNTEAFF
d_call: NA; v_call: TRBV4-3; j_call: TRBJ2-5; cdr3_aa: CASSRMWAGRAGQETQYF
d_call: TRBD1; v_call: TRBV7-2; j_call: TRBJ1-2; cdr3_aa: CASSPQGGSLNYGYTF
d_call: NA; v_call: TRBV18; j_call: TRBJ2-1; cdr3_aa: CASSGQGGNEQFF
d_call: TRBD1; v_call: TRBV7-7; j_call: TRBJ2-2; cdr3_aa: CASSSDREDTGELFF
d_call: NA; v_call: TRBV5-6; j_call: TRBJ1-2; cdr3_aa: CASSTLGRSGYGYTF
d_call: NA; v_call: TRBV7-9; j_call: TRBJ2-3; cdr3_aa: CASSKGTEADTQYF
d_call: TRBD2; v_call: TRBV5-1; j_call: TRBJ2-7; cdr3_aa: CASSLGTSGSHEQYF
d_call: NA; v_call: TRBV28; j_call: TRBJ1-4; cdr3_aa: CASSSAGTEKLFF
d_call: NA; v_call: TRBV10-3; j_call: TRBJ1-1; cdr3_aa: CATSPPRGEAFF
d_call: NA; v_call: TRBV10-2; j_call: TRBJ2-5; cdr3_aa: CASSELDRQETQYF
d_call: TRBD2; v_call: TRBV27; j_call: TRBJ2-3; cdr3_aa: CASSPLAGGPTDTQYF
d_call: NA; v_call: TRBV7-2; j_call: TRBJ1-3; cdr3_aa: CASSLARGATIYF
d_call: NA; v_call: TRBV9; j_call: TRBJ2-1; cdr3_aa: CASSPEEGLTEQFF
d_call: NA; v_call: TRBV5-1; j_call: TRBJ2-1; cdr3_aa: CASSFEETPYNEQFF
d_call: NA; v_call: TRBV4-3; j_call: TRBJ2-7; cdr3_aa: CASSQRADDSSYEQYF
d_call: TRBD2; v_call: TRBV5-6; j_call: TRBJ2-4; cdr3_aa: CASSREDTGIQYF
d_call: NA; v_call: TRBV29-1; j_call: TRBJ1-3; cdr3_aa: CSVRGSGNTIYF
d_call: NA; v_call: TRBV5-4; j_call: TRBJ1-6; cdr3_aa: CASSLGGLLHF
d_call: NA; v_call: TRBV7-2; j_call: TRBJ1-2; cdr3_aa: CASSLRDDYGYTF
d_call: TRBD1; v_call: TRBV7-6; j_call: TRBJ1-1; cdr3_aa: CASSLQGGNTEAFF
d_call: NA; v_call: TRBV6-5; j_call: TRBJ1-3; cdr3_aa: CASRLSGNTIYF
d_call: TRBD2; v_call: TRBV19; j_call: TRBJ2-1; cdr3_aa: CASTKTSGSHEQFF
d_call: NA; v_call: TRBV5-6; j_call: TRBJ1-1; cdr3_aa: CASSTTRLEAFF
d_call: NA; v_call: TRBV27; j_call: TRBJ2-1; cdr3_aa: CASKEVSLSEQFF
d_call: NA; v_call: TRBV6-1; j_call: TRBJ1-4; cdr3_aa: CASSEAQGTNEKLFF
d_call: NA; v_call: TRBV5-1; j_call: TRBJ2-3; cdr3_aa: CASSRAGGNTDTQYF
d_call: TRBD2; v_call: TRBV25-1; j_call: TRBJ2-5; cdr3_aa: CATRGGAQETQYF
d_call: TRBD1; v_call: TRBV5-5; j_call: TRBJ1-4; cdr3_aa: CASSSAPWDRVSTTNEKLFF
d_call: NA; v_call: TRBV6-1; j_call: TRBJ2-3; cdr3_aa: CASSDRGQDSTDTQYF
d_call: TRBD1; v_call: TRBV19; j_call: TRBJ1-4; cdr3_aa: CASSFGQDEKLFF